Included here is one T cell receptor beta chain sequence, with context. The antigen remains unidentified. Germline V gene sequence: CDR1 KGHSH, CDR2 LQKENI. CDR3 length: 14 residues. V dropped 6 bases and J dropped 4 bases, with 14 bases sitting between them. This specimen belongs to a study of cytomegalovirus exposure and HLA in healthy donors. Study conclusions and caveats: A prior analysis recorded that most TCR beta V segments were productive about 90% or about 30% of the time.

The PCR ran on 60 Vbeta and 13 Jbeta primers. Per the original data handling: Unique TCR beta chains totaled roughly 80 million in a later count, with around 11 million of them shared. This table comes from immunoSEQ multiplex PCR, and its TCRdb copy is limited to in-frame clones, with some not included. The V and J calls and clone size come from that table; D and trimming were worked out from the DNA. The sample has 160,000 or so clones; almost 80% are singletons. The chain is built from TRBV18 and TRBJ2-3; tentative D call: TRBD1 (6 bases). The sequencing input was PBMCs. The sequence was obtained from a male donor in good health and CMV-seronegative. The CDR3 loop is CASSPPGVADTQYF. The CDR3 region has the DNA TGTGCCAGCTCGCCTCCAGGGGTCGCAGATACGCAGTATTTT.